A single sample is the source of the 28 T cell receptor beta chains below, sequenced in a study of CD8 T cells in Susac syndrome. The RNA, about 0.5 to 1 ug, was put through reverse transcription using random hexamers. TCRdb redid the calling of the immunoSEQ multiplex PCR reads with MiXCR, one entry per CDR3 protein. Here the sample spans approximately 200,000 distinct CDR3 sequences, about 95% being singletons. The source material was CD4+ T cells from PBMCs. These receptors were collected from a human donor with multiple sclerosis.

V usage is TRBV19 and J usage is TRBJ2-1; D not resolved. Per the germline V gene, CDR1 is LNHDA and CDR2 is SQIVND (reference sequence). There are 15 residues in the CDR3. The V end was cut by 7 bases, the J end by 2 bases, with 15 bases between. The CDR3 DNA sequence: TGTGCCAGTATGACGGTCCCTGGGGCCTACAATGAGCAGTTCTTC. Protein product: CASMTVPGAYNEQFF.

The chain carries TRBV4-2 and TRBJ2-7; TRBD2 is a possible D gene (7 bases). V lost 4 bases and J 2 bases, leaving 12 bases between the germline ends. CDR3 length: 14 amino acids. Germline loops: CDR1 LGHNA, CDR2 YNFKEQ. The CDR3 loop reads CASSPVGGPYEQYF. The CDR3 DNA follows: TGTGCCAGCAGCCCCGTGGGGGGGCCCTACGAGCAGTACTTC.

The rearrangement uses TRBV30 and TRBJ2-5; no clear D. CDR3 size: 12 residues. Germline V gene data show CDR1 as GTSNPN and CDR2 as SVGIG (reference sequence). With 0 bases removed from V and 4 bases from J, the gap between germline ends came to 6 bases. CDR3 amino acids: CAWSVQRETQYF. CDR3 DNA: TGTGCCTGGAGTGTACAGCGAGAGACCCAGTACTTC.

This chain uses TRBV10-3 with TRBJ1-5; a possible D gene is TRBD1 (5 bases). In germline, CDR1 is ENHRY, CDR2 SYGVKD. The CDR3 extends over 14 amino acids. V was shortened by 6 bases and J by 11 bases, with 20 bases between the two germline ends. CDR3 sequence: CAISGGDPLGSQHF. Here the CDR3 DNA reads TGTGCCATCAGCGGAGGGGACCCCCTCGGGTCCCAGCATTTT.

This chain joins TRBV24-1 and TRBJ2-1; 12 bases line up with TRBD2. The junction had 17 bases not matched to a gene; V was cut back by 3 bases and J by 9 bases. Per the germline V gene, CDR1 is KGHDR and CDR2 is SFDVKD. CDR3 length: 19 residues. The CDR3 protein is CATSDGGGLKTSGRGEQFF. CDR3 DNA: TGTGCCACCAGTGATGGGGGGGGTCTGAAGACTAGCGGGAGAGGTGAGCAGTTCTTC.

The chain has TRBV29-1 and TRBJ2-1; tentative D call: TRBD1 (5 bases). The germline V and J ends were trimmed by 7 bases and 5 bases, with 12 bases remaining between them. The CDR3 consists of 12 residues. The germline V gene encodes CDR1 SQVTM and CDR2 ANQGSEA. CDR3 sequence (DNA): TGCAGCGCCTGGGGCAATGACAATGAGCAGTTCTTC. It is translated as CSAWGNDNEQFF.

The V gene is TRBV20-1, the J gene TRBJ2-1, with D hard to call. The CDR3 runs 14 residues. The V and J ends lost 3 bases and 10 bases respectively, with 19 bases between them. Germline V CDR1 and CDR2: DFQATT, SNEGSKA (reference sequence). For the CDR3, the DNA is TGCAGTGCTAGGGTGCCACCCGGGCGAGGAGAGCAGTTCTTC. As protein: CSARVPPGRGEQFF.

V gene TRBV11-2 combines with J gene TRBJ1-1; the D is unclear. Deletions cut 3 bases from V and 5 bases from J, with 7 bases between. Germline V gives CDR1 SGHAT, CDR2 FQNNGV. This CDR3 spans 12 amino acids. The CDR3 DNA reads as TGTGCCAGCAGCTTCTCGGAGACTGAAGCTTTCTTT. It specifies CASSFSETEAFF.

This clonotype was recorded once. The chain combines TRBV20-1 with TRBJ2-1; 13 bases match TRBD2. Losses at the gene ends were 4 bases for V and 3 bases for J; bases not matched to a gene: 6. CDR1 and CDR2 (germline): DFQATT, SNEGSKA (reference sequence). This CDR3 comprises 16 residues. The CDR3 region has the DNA TGCAGTGCTACCCGGACTAGCGGGAGTCGCTACAATGAGCAGTTCTTC. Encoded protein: CSATRTSGSRYNEQFF.

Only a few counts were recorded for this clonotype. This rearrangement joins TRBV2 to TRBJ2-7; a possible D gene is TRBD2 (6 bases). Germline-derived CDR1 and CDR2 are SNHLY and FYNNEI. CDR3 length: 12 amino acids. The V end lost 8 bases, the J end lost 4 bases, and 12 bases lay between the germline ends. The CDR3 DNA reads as TGTGCCAGCCGCGGGACGGCATACGAGCAGTACTTC. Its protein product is CASRGTAYEQYF.

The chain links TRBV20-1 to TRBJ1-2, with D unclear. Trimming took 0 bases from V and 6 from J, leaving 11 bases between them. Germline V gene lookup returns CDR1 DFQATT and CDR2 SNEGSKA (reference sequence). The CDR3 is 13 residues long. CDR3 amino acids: CSARDLRRDGYTF. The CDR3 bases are TGCAGTGCTAGAGATCTGAGACGGGATGGCTACACCTTC.

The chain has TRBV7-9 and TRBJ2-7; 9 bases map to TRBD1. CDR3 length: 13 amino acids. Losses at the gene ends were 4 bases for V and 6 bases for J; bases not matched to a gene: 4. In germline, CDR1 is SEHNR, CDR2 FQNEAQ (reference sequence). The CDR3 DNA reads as TGTGCCAGCAGCTGGGGACAGGGAGGCGAGCAGTACTTC. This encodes CASSWGQGGEQYF.

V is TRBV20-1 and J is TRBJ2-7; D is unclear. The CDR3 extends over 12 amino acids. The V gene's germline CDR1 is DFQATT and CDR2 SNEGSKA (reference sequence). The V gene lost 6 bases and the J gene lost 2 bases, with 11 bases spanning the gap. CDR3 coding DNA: TGCAGTGCAAAGAGACGGACCTACGAGCAGTACTTC. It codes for CSAKRRTYEQYF.

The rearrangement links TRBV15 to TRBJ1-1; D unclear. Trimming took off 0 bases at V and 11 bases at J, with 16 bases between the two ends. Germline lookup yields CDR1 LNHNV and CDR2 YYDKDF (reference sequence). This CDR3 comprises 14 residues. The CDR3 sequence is CATSRDIGEAVAFF. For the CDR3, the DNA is TGTGCCACCAGCAGAGATATTGGCGAGGCGGTGGCTTTCTTT.

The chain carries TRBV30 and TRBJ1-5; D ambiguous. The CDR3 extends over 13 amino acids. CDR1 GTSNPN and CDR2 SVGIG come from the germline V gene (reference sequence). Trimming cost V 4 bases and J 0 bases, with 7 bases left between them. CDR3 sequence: CAWTLDSNQPQHF. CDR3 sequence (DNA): TGTGCCTGGACTTTGGATAGCAATCAGCCCCAGCATTTT.

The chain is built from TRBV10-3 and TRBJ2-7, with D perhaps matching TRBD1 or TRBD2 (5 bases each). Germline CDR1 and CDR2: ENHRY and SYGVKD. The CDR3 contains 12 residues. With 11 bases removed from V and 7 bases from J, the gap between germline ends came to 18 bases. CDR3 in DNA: TGTGCCTCGGGGCTCCCTCCGGGGGAGCAGTACTTC. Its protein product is CASGLPPGEQYF.

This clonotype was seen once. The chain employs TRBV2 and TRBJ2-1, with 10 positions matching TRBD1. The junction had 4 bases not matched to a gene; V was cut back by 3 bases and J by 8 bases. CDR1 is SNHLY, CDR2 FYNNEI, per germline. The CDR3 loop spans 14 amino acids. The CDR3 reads CASSDDRGHDEQFF. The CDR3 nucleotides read TGTGCCAGCAGTGACGACAGGGGGCACGATGAGCAGTTCTTC. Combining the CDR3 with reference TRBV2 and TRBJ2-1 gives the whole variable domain EPEVTQTPSHQVTQMGQEVILRCVPISNHLYFYWYRQILGQKVEFLVSFYNNEISEKSEIFDDQFSVERPDGSNFTLKIRSTKLEDSAMYFCASSDDRGHDEQFFGPGTRLTVL.

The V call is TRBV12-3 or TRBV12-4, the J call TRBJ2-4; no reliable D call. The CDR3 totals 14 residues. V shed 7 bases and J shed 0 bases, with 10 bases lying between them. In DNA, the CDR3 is TGTGCCAGCATCCAGCAGGCAGCCAAAAACATTCAGTACTTC. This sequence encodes CASIQQAAKNIQYF.

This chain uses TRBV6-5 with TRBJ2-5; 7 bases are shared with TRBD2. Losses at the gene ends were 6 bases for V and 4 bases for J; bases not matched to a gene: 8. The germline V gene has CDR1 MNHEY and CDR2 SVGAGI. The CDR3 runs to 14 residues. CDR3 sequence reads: CASSPGLPRETQYF. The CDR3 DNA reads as TGTGCCAGCAGCCCGGGACTACCCCGAGAGACCCAGTACTTC.

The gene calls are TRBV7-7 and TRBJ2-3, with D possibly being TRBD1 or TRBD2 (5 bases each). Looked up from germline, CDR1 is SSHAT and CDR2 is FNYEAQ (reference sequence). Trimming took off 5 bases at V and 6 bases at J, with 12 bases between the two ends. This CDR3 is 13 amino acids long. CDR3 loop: CASSSWDADTQYF. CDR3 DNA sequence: TGTGCCAGCAGCAGCTGGGACGCCGATACGCAGTATTTT. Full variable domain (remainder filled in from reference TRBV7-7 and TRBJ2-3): GAGVSQSPRYKVTKRGQDVTLRCDPISSHATLYWYQQALGQGPEFLTYFNYEAQPDKSGLPSDRFSAERPEGSISTLTIQRTEQRDSAMYRCASSSWDADTQYFGPGTRLTVL.

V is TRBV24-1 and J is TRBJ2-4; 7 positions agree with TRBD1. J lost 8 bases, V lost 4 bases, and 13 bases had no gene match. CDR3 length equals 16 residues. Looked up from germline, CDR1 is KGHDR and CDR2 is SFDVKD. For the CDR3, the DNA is TGTGCCACCAGTGACCCTGGGACAGCGAGTGGGGACATTCAGTACTTC. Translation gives CATSDPGTASGDIQYF.

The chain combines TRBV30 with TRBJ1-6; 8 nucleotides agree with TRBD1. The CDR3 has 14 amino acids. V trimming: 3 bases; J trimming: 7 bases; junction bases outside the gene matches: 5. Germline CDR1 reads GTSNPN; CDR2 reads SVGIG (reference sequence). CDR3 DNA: TGTGCCTGGAGGCGATGGACAGGGAATTCACCCCTCCACTTT. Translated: CAWRRWTGNSPLHF.

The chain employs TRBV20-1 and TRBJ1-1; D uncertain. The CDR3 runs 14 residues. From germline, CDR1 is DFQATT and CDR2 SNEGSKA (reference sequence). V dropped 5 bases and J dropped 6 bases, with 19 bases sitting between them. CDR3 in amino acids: CSAFHYSRKSEAFF. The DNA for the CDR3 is TGCAGTGCTTTTCATTATTCTCGGAAATCTGAAGCTTTCTTT.

The CDR3 nucleotides read TGTGCCAGCAGTACACAGGGGAACAATCAGCCCCAGCATTTT. This gives the protein CASSTQGNNQPQHF. The J gene is TRBJ1-5, the V gene TRBV7-9; 7 nucleotides align to TRBD1. From germline, CDR1 is SEHNR and CDR2 FQNEAQ (reference sequence). With 6 bases clipped from V and 3 bases from J, the junction kept 5 bases outside the gene matches. CDR3 length equals 14 residues.

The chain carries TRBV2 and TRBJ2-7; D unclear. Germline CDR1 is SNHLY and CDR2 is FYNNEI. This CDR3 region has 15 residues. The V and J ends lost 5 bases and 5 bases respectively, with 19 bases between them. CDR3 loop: CASSPTPPKPHEQYF. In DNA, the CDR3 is TGTGCCAGCAGTCCTACGCCCCCGAAGCCTCACGAGCAGTACTTC.

The CDR3 DNA sequence: TGTGCCAGCAGCTTGGTTGGGACGCTCACAGATACGCAGTATTTT. It is translated as CASSLVGTLTDTQYF. The chain has TRBV7-9 and TRBJ2-3; D tentatively reads TRBD1 or TRBD2 (5 bases each). Germline V gene data show CDR1 as SEHNR and CDR2 as FQNEAQ (reference sequence). The CDR3 covers 15 residues. Trimming left V 3 bases short and J 2 bases short, with 12 bases between.

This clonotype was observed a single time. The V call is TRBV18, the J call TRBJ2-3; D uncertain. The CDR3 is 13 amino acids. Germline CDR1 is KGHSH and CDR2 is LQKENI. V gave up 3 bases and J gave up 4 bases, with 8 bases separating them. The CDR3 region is CASSPPVSDTQYF. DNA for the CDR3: TGTGCCAGCTCACCGCCTGTATCAGATACGCAGTATTTT.

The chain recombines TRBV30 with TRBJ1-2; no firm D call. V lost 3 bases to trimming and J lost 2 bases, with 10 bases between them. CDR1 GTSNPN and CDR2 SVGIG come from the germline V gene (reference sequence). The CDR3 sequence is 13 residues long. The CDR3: CAWRKDENYGYTF. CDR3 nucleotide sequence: TGTGCCTGGAGGAAAGACGAAAACTATGGCTACACCTTC.